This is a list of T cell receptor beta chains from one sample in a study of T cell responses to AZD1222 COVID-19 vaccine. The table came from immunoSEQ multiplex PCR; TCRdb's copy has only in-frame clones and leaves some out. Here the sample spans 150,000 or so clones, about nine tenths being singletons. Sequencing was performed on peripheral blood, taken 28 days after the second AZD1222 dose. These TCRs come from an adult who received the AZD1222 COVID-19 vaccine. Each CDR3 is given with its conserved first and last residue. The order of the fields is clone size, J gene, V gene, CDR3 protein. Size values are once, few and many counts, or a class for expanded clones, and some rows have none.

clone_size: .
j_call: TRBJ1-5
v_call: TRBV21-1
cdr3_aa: CASPGHPSEPQHF

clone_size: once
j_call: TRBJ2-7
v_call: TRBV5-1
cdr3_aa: CASSPRQGGYEQYF

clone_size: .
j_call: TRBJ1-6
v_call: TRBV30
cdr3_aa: CAWSTTDRGWFSPLHF

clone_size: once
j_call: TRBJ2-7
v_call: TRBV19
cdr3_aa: CASSIDRGSIYSEQYF

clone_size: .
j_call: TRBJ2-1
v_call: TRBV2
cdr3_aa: CARKGTSSYNEQFF

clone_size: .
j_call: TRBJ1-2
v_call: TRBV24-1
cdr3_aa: CATSDLPGRGEGYTF

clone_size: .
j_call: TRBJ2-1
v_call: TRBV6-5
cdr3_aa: CASIETGEGAWEQFF

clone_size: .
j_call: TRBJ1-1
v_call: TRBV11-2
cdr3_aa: CASSFTMNTEAFF

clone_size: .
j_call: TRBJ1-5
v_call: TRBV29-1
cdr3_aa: CSAGRGWGQPQHF

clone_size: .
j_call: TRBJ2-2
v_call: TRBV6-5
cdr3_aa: CASSPGTVNTGELFF

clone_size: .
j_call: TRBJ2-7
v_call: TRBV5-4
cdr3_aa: CASSQDRVTEQYF

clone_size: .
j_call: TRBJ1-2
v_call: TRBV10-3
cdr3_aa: CAISKGDRGYGYTF

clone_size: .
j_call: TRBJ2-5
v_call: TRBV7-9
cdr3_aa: CASSNSVRGVETQYF

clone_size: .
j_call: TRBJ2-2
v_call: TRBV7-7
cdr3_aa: CASSKDRTNTGELFF

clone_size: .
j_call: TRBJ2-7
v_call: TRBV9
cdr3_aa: CASSGQSYEQYF

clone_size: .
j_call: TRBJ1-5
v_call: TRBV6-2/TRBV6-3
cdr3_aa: CASSLVNQPQHF

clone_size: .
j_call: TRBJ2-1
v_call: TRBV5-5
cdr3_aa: CASTTGTSGFGEQFF

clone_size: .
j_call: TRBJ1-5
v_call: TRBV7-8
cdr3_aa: CASSRGQGTNQPQHF

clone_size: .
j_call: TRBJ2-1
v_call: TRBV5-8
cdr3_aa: CASTPGTAFNEQFF

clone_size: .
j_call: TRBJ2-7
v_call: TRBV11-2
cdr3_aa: CASSPLGGRWYYEQYF

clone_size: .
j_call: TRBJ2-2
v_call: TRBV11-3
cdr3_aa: CASSPQGHERSGELFF

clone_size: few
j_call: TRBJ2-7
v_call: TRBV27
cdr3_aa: CASSFRGDSYEQYF

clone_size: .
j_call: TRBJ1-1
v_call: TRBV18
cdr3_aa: CASSWTGANTEAFF

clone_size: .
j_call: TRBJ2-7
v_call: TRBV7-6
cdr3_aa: CASSVGRGSSSTSYEQYF

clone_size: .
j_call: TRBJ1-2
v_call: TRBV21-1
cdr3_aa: CASSKRQGNYGYTF

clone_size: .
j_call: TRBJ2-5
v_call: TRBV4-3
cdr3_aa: CASSQEPYNSPGETQYF

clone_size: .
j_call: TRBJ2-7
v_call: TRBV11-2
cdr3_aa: CASSLGSFSYEQYF

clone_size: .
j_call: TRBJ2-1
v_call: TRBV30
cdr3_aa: CAWMEGLASEQFF

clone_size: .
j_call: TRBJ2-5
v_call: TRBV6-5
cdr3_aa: CASSLGTIQETQYF

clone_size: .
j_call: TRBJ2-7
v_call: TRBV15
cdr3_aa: CATSRDRRGQGNYEQYF

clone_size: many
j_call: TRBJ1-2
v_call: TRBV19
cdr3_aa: CASSIMSGKYGYTF

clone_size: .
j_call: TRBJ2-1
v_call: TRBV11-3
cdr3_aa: CASSLGSGSRNEQFF

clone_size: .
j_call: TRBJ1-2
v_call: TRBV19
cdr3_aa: CASRQGQLHYGYTF

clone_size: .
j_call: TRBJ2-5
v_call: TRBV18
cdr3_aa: CASSPDQKETQYF

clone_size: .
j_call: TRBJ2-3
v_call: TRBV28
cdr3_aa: CASSGSGRHDTQYF

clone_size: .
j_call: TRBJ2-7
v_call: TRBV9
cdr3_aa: CASSVQDSAYEQYF

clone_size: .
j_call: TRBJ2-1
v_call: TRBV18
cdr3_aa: CASSPPGWEEQFF

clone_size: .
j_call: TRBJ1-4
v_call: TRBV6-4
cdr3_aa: CASRIPGQLNEKLFF

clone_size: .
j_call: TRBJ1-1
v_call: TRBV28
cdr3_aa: CASSFLHFPMNTEAFF

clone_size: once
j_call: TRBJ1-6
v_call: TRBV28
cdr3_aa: CASNSPGQGGSPLHF

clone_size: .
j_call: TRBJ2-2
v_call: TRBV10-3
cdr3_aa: CAISARGSSAMGTGELFF